This T cell receptor beta chain was sequenced for a study of T cell clones after liver transplantation. Whole-study context: TCRbeta sequencing after a pre-transplant mixed lymphocyte reaction identified graft-donor-reactive clones, later tracked in post-transplant blood. Three of eight recipients were HCV-positive; others had non-autoimmune, non-viral indications. Tolerance: complete withdrawal held at least one year, liver enzymes staying within twice normal. Broader study findings: Conclusions were preliminary, with small, heterogeneous patient groups.

Trimming took off 2 bases at V and 5 bases at J, with 13 bases between the two ends. CDR3 length: 14 residues. Germline V gene sequence: CDR1 MNHNY, CDR2 SVGAGI (reference sequence). Assay used: immunoSEQ multiplex PCR; TCRdb lists only in-frame clones, some missing. The table shows some 80,000 clones, with approximately 81% occurring only once. Details on this clone: Its antigen is currently unknown.

V usage is TRBV6-6 and J usage is TRBJ2-7; possibly TRBD1 for D (5 bases). Sequenced material: CD4+ T cells from blood, taken around 50 months after liver transplant. The origin of this receptor is a human patient who received a liver transplant. Some T cells could come from the graft donor. CDR3 region: CASSYGQGGNEQYF. As DNA, the CDR3 is TGTGCCAGCAGTTACGGGCAGGGCGGAAACGAGCAGTACTTC.